The 2 T cell receptor beta chains below all came from one sample that was sequenced in a study of blood T cell repertoires in COVID-19. TCRdb's table, derived via immunoSEQ multiplex PCR, lists solely in-frame clones and lacks some. There are around 250,000 clones in the sample; 83% occur only once, and 5% to 6% lies in the top ten. Sequencing was done on a sample of peripheral blood. These TCRs come from a man aged 80 or over with acute or convalescent COVID-19.

This clone was counted once. V is TRBV11-2 and J is TRBJ2-3; D not certain. Trimming removed 1 base from V and 0 bases from J, with 11 bases in between. Germline V gives CDR1 SGHAT, CDR2 FQNNGV. This CDR3 contains 16 residues. CDR3 region: CASSLGAPASTDTQYF. CDR3 bases: TGTGCCAGCAGCTTAGGAGCGCCAGCTAGCACAGATACGCAGTATTTT. The full variable domain, in which reference TRBV11-2 and TRBJ2-3 provide the parts outside the CDR3, is EAGVAQSPRYKIIEKRQSVAFWCNPISGHATLYWYQQILGQGPKLLIQFQNNGVVDDSQLPKDRFSAERLKGVDSTLKIQPAKLEDSAVYLCASSLGAPASTDTQYFGPGTRLTVL.

The V and J genes are TRBV7-2 and TRBJ1-5; D remains ambiguous. Germline V gene sequence: CDR1 SGHTA, CDR2 FQGNSA. The CDR3 sequence is 14 residues long. The germline V and J ends were trimmed by 5 bases and 6 bases, with 14 bases remaining between them. The CDR3 DNA sequence: TGTGCCAGCAGCGAAAGCGGGAGTAGTCAGCCCCAGCATTTT. Encoded protein: CASSESGSSQPQHF. The complete variable domain, with remaining parts taken from reference TRBV7-2 and TRBJ1-5, reads GAGVSQSPSNKVTEKGKDVELRCDPISGHTALYWYRQSLGQGLEFLIYFQGNSAPDKSGLPSDRFSAERTGGSVSTLTIQRTQQEDSAVYLCASSESGSSQPQHFGDGTRLSIL.